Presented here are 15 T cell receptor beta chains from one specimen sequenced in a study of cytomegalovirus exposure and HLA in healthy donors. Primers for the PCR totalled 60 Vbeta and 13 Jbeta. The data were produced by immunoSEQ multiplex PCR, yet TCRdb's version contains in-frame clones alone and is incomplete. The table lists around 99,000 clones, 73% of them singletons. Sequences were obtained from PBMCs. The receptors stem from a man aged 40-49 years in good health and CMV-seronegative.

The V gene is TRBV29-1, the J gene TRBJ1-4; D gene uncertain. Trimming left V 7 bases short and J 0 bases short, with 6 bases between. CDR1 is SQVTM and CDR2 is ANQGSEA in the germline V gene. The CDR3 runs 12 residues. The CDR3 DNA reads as TGCAGCGCTAAAGCAACTAATGAAAAACTGTTTTTT. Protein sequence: CSAKATNEKLFF.

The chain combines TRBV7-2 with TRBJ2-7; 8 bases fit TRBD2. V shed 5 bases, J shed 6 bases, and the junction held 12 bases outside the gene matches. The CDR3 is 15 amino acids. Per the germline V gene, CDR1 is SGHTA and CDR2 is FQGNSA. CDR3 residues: CASSRIGTRSSEQYF. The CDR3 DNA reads TGTGCCAGCAGCCGGATTGGGACTAGATCATCCGAGCAGTACTTC.

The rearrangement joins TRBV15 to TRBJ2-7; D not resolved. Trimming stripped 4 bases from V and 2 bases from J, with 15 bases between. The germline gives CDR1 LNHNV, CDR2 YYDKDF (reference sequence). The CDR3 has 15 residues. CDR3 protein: CATSIARRPTYEQYF. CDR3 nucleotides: TGTGCCACCAGCATAGCCCGGCGCCCGACCTACGAGCAGTACTTC.

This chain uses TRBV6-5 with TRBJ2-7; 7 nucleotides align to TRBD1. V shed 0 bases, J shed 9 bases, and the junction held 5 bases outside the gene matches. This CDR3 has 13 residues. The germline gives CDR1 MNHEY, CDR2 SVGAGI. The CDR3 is CASSYSGQAAQYF. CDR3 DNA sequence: TGTGCCAGCAGTTACTCCGGACAGGCCGCGCAGTACTTC.

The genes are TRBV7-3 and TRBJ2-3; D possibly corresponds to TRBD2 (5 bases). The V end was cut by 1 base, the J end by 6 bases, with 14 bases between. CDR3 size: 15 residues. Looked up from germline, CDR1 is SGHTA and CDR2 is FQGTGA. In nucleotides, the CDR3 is TGTGCCAGCAGCTTAATGGCTAGCATCCCGGATACGCAGTATTTT. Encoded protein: CASSLMASIPDTQYF.

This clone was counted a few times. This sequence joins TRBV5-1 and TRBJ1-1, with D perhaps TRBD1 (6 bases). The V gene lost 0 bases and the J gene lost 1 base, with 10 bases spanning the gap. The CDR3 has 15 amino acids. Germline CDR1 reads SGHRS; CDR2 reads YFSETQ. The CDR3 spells CASSLAETGNTEAFF. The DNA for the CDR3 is TGCGCCAGCAGCTTGGCCGAGACAGGGAACACTGAAGCTTTCTTT.

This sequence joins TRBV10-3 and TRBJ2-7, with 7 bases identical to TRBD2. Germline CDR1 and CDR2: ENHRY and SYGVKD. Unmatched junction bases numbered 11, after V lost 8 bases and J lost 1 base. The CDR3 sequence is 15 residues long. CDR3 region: CAIQLGPGGSYEQYF. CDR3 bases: TGTGCCATCCAACTCGGGCCGGGGGGATCCTACGAGCAGTACTTC.

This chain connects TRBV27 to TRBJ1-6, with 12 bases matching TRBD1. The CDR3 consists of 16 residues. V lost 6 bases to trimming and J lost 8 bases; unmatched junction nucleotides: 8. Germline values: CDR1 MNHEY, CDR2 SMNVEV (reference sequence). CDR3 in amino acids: CASRVGQGAFDSPLHF. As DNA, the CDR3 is TGTGCCAGCAGGGTGGGACAGGGGGCTTTTGATTCACCCCTCCACTTT.

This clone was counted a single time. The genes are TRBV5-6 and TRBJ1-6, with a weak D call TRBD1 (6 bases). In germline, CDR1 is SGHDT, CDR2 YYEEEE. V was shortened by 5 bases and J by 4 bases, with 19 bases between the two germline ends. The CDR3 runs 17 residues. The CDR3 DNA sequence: TGTGCCAGCAGGGGCCGGGACACCCGGGCTTATAATTCACCCCTCCACTTT. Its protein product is CASRGRDTRAYNSPLHF.

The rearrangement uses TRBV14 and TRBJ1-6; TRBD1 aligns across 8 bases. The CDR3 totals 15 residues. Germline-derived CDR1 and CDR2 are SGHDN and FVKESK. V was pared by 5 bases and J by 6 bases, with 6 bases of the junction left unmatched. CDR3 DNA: TGTGCCAGCAGCTCGACGACAGGGGTTAATTCACCCCTCCACTTT. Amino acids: CASSSTTGVNSPLHF.

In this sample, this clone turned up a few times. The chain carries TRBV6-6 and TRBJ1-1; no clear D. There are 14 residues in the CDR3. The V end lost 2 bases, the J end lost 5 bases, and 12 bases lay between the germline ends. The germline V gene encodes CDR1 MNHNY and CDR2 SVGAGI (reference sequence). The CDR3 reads CASSYVHGRTEAFF. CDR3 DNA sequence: TGTGCCAGCAGTTACGTACACGGGAGGACTGAAGCTTTCTTT.

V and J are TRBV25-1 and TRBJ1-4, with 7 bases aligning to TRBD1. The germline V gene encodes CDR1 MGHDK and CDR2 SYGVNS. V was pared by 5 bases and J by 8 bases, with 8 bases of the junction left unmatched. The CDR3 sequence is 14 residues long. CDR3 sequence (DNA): TGTGCCAGCAGTCCACAGGGGATGAGGGAAAAACTGTTTTTT. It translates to CASSPQGMREKLFF.

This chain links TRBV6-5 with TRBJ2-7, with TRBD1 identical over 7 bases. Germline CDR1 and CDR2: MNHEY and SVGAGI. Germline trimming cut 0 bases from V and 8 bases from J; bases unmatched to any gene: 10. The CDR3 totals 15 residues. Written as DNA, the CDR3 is TGTGCCAGCAGTTACTCGACAGGGCTCCTGGAAAAGCAGTACTTC. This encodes CASSYSTGLLEKQYF.

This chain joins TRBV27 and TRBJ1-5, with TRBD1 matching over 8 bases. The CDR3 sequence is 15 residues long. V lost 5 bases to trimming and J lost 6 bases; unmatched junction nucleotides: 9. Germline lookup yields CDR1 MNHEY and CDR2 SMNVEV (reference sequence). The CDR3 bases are TGTGCCAGCAGTCTAGTCGGTACAGGGGGTCAGCCCCAGCATTTT. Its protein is CASSLVGTGGQPQHF.

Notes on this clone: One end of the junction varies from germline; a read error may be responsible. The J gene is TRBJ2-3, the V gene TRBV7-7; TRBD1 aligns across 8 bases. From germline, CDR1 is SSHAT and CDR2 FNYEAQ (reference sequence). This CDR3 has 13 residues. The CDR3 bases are TGTGCTAGCAGCTCAGACAGGGGTGGTACGCAGTATTTT. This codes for CASSSDRGGTQYF.